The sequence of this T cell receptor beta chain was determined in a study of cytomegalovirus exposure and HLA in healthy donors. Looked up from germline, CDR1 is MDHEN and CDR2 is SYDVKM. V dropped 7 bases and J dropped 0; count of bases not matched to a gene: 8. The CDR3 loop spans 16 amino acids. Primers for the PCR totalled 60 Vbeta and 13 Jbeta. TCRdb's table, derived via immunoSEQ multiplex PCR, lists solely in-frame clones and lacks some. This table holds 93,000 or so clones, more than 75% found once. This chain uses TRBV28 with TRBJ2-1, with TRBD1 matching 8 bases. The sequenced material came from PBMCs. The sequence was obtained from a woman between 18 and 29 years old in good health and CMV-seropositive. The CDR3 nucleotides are TGTGCCAGCACCATTCTGACAGGGGACTCCTACAATGAGCAGTTCTTC. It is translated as CASTILTGDSYNEQFF.